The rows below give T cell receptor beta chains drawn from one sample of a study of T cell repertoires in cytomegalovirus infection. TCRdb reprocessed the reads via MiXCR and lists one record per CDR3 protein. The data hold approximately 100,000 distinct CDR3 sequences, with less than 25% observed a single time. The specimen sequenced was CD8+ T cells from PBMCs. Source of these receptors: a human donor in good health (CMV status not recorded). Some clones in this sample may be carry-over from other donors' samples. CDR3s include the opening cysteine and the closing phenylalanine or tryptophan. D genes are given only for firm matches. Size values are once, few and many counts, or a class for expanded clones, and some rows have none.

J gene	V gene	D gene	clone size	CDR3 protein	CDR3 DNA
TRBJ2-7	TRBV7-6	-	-	CASSLTEGYEQYF	TGTGCCAGCAGCCTTACTGAGGGTTACGAGCAGTACTTC
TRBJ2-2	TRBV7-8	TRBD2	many	CASSLGLAGTQLNTGELFF	TGTGCCAGCAGCTTAGGACTAGCGGGGACCCAACTGAACACCGGGGAGCTGTTTTTT
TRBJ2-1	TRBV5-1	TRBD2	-	CASSLVLAGEGEQFF	TGCGCCAGCAGCTTGGTTCTAGCGGGAGAGGGTGAGCAGTTCTTC
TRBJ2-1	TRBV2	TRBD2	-	CASSSVTSGSYNEQFF	TGTGCCAGCAGTTCCGTGACTAGCGGCTCCTACAATGAGCAGTTCTTC
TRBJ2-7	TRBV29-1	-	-	CSVEQGAYEQYF	TGCAGCGTTGAACAGGGAGCCTACGAGCAGTACTTC
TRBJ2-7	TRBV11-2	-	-	CASSSGIQPYEQYF	TGTGCCAGCAGCTCGGGGATACAACCCTACGAGCAGTACTTC
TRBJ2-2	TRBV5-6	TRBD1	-	CASSLSGGNTGELFF	TGTGCCAGCAGCTTGTCAGGGGGTAACACCGGGGAGCTGTTTTTT
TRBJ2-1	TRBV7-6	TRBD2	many	CASSWTSANSYNEQFF	TGTGCCAGCAGCTGGACTAGCGCAAACTCCTACAATGAGCAGTTCTTC
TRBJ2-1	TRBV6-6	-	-	CASSYEPGNEQFF	TGTGCCAGCAGTTACGAACCGGGAAATGAGCAGTTCTTC
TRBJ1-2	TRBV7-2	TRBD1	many	CASSSQGHTGDGYGYTF	TGTGCCAGCAGCTCCCAGGGTCACACAGGGGACGGCTATGGCTACACCTTC
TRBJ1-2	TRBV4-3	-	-	CASSQEESYGYTF	TGCGCCAGCAGCCAAGAGGAGTCCTATGGCTACACCTTC
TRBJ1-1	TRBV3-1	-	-	CASSRLHMNTEAFF	TGTGCCAGCAGCCGACTGCACATGAACACTGAAGCTTTCTTT
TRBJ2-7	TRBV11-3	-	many	CASSDYREGYEQYF	TGTGCCAGCAGCGACTACAGGGAAGGGTACGAGCAGTACTTC
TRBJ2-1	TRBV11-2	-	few	CASFLAAGSSYNEQFF	TGTGCCAGCTTCCTCGCGGCGGGTAGCTCCTACAATGAGCAGTTCTTC
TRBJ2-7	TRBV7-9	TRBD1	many	CASSPTGTGANEQYF	TGTGCCAGCAGCCCCACTGGGACAGGGGCTAACGAGCAGTACTTC
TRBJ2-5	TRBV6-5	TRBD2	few	CASSYTSGQETQYF	TGTGCCAGCAGTTACACTAGCGGCCAAGAGACCCAGTACTTC
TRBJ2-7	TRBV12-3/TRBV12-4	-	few	CASSGGTVSVLEQYF	TGTGCCAGCAGCGGCGGGACAGTCTCTGTCCTTGAGCAGTACTTC
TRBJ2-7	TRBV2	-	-	CASSVLGAGDEQYF	TGTGCCAGCAGTGTCCTGGGTGCAGGGGACGAGCAGTACTTC
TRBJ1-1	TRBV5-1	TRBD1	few	CASSHRGLDTEAFF	TGCGCCAGCAGCCACAGGGGGCTGGACACTGAAGCTTTCTTT
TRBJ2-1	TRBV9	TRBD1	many	CASSPSGGWNEQFF	TGTGCCAGCAGCCCATCAGGGGGCTGGAATGAGCAGTTCTTC
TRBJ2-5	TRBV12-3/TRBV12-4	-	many	CASSLNRARETQYF	TGTGCCAGCAGTTTGAACAGGGCGAGGGAGACCCAGTACTTC